A selection of T cell receptor beta chains follows, all from one sample in a study of neurological immune-mediated disorders. TCRdb itself ran the 5' RACE reads through MiXCR, one entry per CDR3 protein. The sample yields around 69,000 distinct CDR3 sequences, about 3.4% seen once. The sequencing sample was made of PBMCs. These receptors originate from a middle-aged man with multiple sclerosis. The CDR3 runs from the conserved cysteine through the conserved F or W. Each record gives: clone size, J gene, D gene, V gene, CDR3 DNA, CDR3 protein. A D gene is named only where the DNA matches it firmly. Size is stated as how often the clone was seen (once, few, many) or a class if it is expanded.

clone_size: many
j_call: TRBJ2-2
d_call: -
v_call: TRBV5-1
cdr3_nt: TGCGCCAGCAGCTTCTACGGGACGTCAGCTAACACCGGGGAGCTGTTTTTT
cdr3_aa: CASSFYGTSANTGELFF

clone_size: many
j_call: TRBJ2-6
d_call: -
v_call: TRBV5-1
cdr3_nt: TGCGCCAGCAGCCCCACCTCTGGGGCCAACGTCCTGACTTTC
cdr3_aa: CASSPTSGANVLTF

clone_size: few
j_call: TRBJ2-3
d_call: -
v_call: TRBV6-6
cdr3_nt: TGTGCCAGCAGTTACTCGCGGGGAGGAACAGATACGCAGTATTTT
cdr3_aa: CASSYSRGGTDTQYF

clone_size: many
j_call: TRBJ1-4
d_call: -
v_call: TRBV5-5
cdr3_nt: TGTGCCAGCAGCTTTGAAATAGATGAAAAACTGTTTTTT
cdr3_aa: CASSFEIDEKLFF

clone_size: many
j_call: TRBJ1-5
d_call: -
v_call: TRBV5-1
cdr3_nt: TGCGCCAGCAGCTTGGGAGGGAGACGCGATCAGCCCCAGCATTTT
cdr3_aa: CASSLGGRRDQPQHF

clone_size: many
j_call: TRBJ1-2
d_call: TRBD1
v_call: TRBV29-1
cdr3_nt: TGCAGCGTTCCAACGACAGGGGATTATGGCTACACCTTC
cdr3_aa: CSVPTTGDYGYTF

clone_size: many
j_call: TRBJ2-7
d_call: TRBD1
v_call: TRBV5-1
cdr3_nt: TGCGCCAGCAGCTTGGACGGGACAGGGATGGACGAGCAGTACTTC
cdr3_aa: CASSLDGTGMDEQYF

clone_size: medium-sized
j_call: TRBJ1-5
d_call: -
v_call: TRBV4-1
cdr3_nt: TGCGCCAGCAGCCCCGGGACACCCCTGGGTAATCAGCCCCAGCATTTT
cdr3_aa: CASSPGTPLGNQPQHF

clone_size: many
j_call: TRBJ2-1
d_call: -
v_call: TRBV12-3/TRBV12-4
cdr3_nt: TGTGCCAGCAGTTTGCCGGTATGGGCAGGGATTAGGAATGAGCAGTTCTTC
cdr3_aa: CASSLPVWAGIRNEQFF

clone_size: many
j_call: TRBJ2-1
d_call: -
v_call: TRBV20-1
cdr3_nt: TGCAGTGCTAGTGACTCATATGATAATGAGCAGTTCTTC
cdr3_aa: CSASDSYDNEQFF

clone_size: many
j_call: TRBJ2-3
d_call: -
v_call: TRBV10-3
cdr3_nt: TGTGCCATCAGTGAGCAGGGGTCCATGAATACGCAGTATTTT
cdr3_aa: CAISEQGSMNTQYF

clone_size: many
j_call: TRBJ1-2
d_call: -
v_call: TRBV28
cdr3_nt: TGTGCCAGCATCTTGGGTGTCGGTAACTATGGCTACACCTTC
cdr3_aa: CASILGVGNYGYTF